Presented here are 14 T cell receptor beta chains from one specimen sequenced in a study of CD8+ T cells in alopecia areata. RNA, once extracted, was reverse transcribed into cDNA for use as the sequencing template. Sequencing was performed with immunoSEQ multiplex PCR; in TCRdb, only in-frame clones are kept and a portion is missing. Found here are 200,000 to 300,000 clones, no singletons; the ten largest cover around 1.2%. Cutaneous lymph nodes were pooled and cells sorted by CD4, CD8alpha, NKG2D, NKG2ACE and more. Sequenced: CD4+ T cells sorted from a lymph node. These receptors were taken from a C3H/HeJ mouse with alopecia areata. This line is of MHC haplotype H2-k.

This clone has just a few counts. Gene and germline names: mouse. The CDR3 end is not reached by the read, which stops 4 residues before it; the germline J gene fills it in. The chain links TRBV1 to TRBJ2-1; no reliable D call. This CDR3 has 16 amino acids. Germline loops: CDR1 NSQYPW, CDR2 LRSPGD (reference sequence). Trimming left V 0 bases short and J 0 bases short, with 9 bases between. The CDR3 loop is CTCSADQQNNYAEQFF. CDR3 bases read: TGCACCTGCAGTGCAGATCAGCAGAATAACTATGCT.

This clone was detected a few times. Mouse germline and gene names are used. The read ends 4 residues before the CDR3 terminus; that terminus is restored from the germline J gene. The chain links TRBV13-1 to TRBJ2-5; TRBD2 might be the D (5 bases). Germline V gene sequence: CDR1 NSHNY, CDR2 SYGAGN. This CDR3 spans 16 amino acids. The V end lost 2 bases, the J end lost 0 bases, and 13 bases lay between the germline ends. Partial CDR3 DNA: TGTGCCAGCAGTGAATCCCCGACTGATAACCAAGAC. The encoded protein is CASSESPTDNQD. The full CDR3 is CASSESPTDNQDTQYF.

In the case of this clone: A read error may be the cause here, since a much bigger clone is one base away. Germline and genes: mouse. The observed sequence ends 4 residues before the CDR3 terminus, with the missing tail filled in from the germline J gene. The sample has other DNA sequences that encode this CDR3 too. The rearrangement uses TRBV14 and TRBJ2-2; 9 bases line up with TRBD1. After removal of 4 bases from V and 3 bases from J, the junction contained 1 base not matched to a gene. The CDR3 spans 14 residues. Looked up from germline, CDR1 is SGHDT and CDR2 is FRDEAV. CDR3 DNA (partial): TGTGCCAGCAGTCGGACAGGGGACACCGGG. Protein: CASSRTGDTG. The CDR3 in its entirety is CASSRTGDTGQLYF.

This clone came up many times. Gene names are the mouse ones. The CDR3 end lies 3 residues beyond the end of the read and is filled in from the germline J gene. This chain uses TRBV17 with TRBJ1-6, with TRBD1 matching 7 bases. TRBJ1-6 carries the ORF label, with uncertain function. V was pared by 0 bases and J by 1 base, with 3 bases of the junction left unmatched. There are 17 residues in the CDR3. The germline V gene has CDR1 MNHDT and CDR2 YYDKIL. The part of the CDR3 DNA that was read is TGTGCTAGCAGTAGAGATCCGGGACAGTCCTATAATTCGCCC. This sequence encodes CASSRDPGQSYNSP. The full CDR3 reads CASSRDPGQSYNSPLYF.

The table lists this clone with a few counts. Mouse gene names and germline throughout. The DNA ends 4 residues before the CDR3 does, and the rest of the CDR3 is filled in from the germline J gene. Other nucleotide sequences from this sample produce the same CDR3. V gene TRBV31 combines with J gene TRBJ2-1; 9 bases map to TRBD2. Germline V gives CDR1 GKSSPN, CDR2 SITVG. J lost 3 bases, V lost 3 bases, and 3 bases had no gene match. There are 14 residues in the CDR3. CDR3 sequence: CAWSRLGVYAEQFF. The covered CDR3 bases are TGTGCCTGGAGCAGACTGGGGGTCTATGCT. Drawing the rest from reference TRBV31 and TRBJ2-1, the complete variable domain is AQTIHQWPVAEIKAVGSPLSLGCTIKGKSSPNLYWYWQATGGTLQQLFYSITVGQVESVVQLNLSASRPKDDQFILSTEKLLLSHSGFYLCAWSRLGVYAEQFFGPGTRLTVL.

This clone has a handful of counts. Germline and genes here are mouse. Incomplete CDR3 DNA: TGTGCCAGCAGCCTCCGCAGGGACTAT. Translated, it gives CASSLRRDY. The complete CDR3 protein is CASSLRRDYEQYF. This rearrangement joins TRBV14 to TRBJ2-7, with a possible D match to TRBD1 (5 bases). The sequenced fragment ends 4 residues before the CDR3 boundary, so the rest is inferred from the germline J gene. Per the germline V gene, CDR1 is SGHDT and CDR2 is FRDEAV. This CDR3 contains 13 residues. V lost 5 bases and J 3 bases, leaving 12 bases between the germline ends.

About this clone itself: All gene names here are mouse names. The read terminates 4 residues ahead of where the CDR3 ends, so the germline J gene completes it. The chain recombines TRBV13-1 with TRBJ2-4; D remains unclear. The CDR3 length is 15 residues. CDR1 is NSHNY, CDR2 SYGAGN, per germline. V gave up 0 bases and J gave up 0 bases, with 8 bases separating them. Here the CDR3 reads CASSDAMGSQNTLYF. The CDR3 bases that were read are TGTGCCAGCAGTGATGCAATGGGTAGTCAAAAC.

This clone was observed a handful of times. Mouse germline and gene names are used. Coverage ceases 4 residues before the CDR3 finishes, and the germline J gene fills in the end. The identical CDR3 is also encoded by other nucleotide sequences in the sample. The chain employs TRBV13-1 and TRBJ1-2; TRBD1 is a possible D gene (5 bases). Germline V CDR1 and CDR2: NSHNY, SYGAGN. The CDR3 consists of 13 residues. V gave up 2 bases and J gave up 3 bases, with 8 bases separating them. CDR3 DNA (partial): TGTGCCAGCAGTGACGTCAGGGACTCC. Encoded protein: CASSDVRDS. The CDR3 in full is CASSDVRDSDYTF.

This clone was picked up a small number of times. Any gene name here is a mouse gene name. Read coverage stops 4 residues before the CDR3 terminus; the germline J gene supplies the remainder. The identical CDR3 is also encoded by other nucleotide sequences in the sample. The rearrangement links TRBV13-1 to TRBJ2-5, with 10 bases lining up with TRBD2. The germline V gene has CDR1 NSHNY and CDR2 SYGAGN. This CDR3 has 14 residues. CDR3: CASSPGGALDTQYF. CDR3 bases read: TGTGCCAGCAGTCCTGGGGGGGCCTTGGAC.

Points on this clone: Any gene name here is a mouse gene name. The CDR3: CTCSADRGPANTGQLYF. The CDR3 DNA, read in part, is TGCACCTGCAGTGCAGACAGGGGCCCTGCAAACACCGGG. The chain uses TRBV1 and TRBJ2-2; possible D gene TRBD1, 6 bases. Read coverage stops 4 residues before the CDR3 terminus; the germline J gene supplies the remainder. Germline values: CDR1 NSQYPW, CDR2 LRSPGD (reference sequence). The V end was cut by 0 bases, the J end by 0 bases, with 11 bases between. CDR3 size: 17 residues.

Remarks on this clone: Each gene name is a mouse one. The CDR3 end lies 4 residues beyond the end of the read and is filled in from the germline J gene. The sample has other DNA sequences that encode this CDR3 too. This chain joins TRBV13-3 and TRBJ1-2, with 7 bases fitting TRBD1. The CDR3 length is 13 residues. V trimming: 5 bases; J trimming: 4 bases; junction bases outside the gene matches: 5. Per the germline V gene, CDR1 is NNHDY and CDR2 is SYVADS. This CDR3 reads CASRGDRASDYTF. The sequenced CDR3 bases are TGTGCCAGCAGGGGAGACAGGGCCTCC.

In this sample, this clone turned up a few times. These gene names are mouse names. The DNA ends 4 residues before the CDR3 does, and the rest of the CDR3 is filled in from the germline J gene. The chain has TRBV29 and TRBJ2-1; 11 bases are shared with TRBD1. The junction had 4 bases not matched to a gene; V was cut back by 3 bases and J by 3 bases. CDR3 length: 16 residues. The V gene's germline CDR1 is MSHET and CDR2 SYDVDS. CDR3 DNA, as far as it was read: TGTGCTAGCAGTTTTGACGGGACAGGGGGCTATGCT. Its translation: CASSFDGTGGYA. The full CDR3 protein is CASSFDGTGGYAEQFF.

This clone was recorded a few times. Gene names and germline refer to mouse. The CDR3 bases that were read are TGTGCCTGGAGTCAGACAGGGGCCGGGAATTCGCCC. It encodes CAWSQTGAGNSP. The entire CDR3 protein reads CAWSQTGAGNSPLYF. V gene TRBV31 combines with J gene TRBJ1-6; 8 bases line up with TRBD1. The CDR3 is cut off 3 residues early in the read; its end comes from the germline J gene. TRBJ1-6 falls under the ORF class, with uncertain function. CDR1 and CDR2 from the germline V gene are GKSSPN and SITVG. The CDR3 is made up of 15 amino acids. The J segment lost 7 bases and the V segment lost 1 base, leaving 6 bases of the junction unmatched.

This clone has ten or more counts. The gene names here belong to mouse. The read ends 4 residues early relative to the CDR3; the germline J gene fills the gap. Different DNA sequences within this sample yield the same CDR3. This rearrangement joins TRBV5 to TRBJ1-2; D gene uncertain. Germline V gives CDR1 LGHNA, CDR2 YNLKQL (reference sequence). This CDR3 has 13 residues. Trimming cost V 1 base and J 1 base, with 4 bases left between them. Partial CDR3 DNA: TGTGCCAGCAGCCAAGGACAAAACTCC. Protein product: CASSQGQNS. The full CDR3 sequence reads CASSQGQNSDYTF.